This T cell receptor beta chain was identified in a study of PD-1 blockade in classical Hodgkin lymphoma. Across the whole study: Every 2 weeks, patients had 3 mg/kg nivolumab intravenously. Findings of the study overall: TCR diversity in CD4+, not CD8+, cells rose significantly by C4D1. It was among complete responders that baseline diversity resembled that of newly diagnosed patients. As was reported, newly diagnosed patients showed lower baseline TCR diversity than healthy donors did.

The time point denotes: cycle 4 day 1 (C4D1), after less than 7 weeks of nivolumab. Each patient relapsed following autologous stem cell transplantation, and prior brentuximab vedotin exposure differed. V lost 6 bases and J lost 4; bases outside the gene matches: 8. The germline V gene has CDR1 MNHNS and CDR2 SASEGT. This CDR3 region has 14 residues. Data came from immunoSEQ multiplex PCR; TCRdb stores just in-frame clones and leaves some out. The sample has around 17,000 clones, under 90% seen once. In the case of this clone: The target antigen is unknown.

The starting material was peripheral blood mononuclear cells (PBMCs), obtained before the fourth cycle of nivolumab. The V call is TRBV6-1, the J call TRBJ1-2, with 7 positions matching TRBD1. The TCR originated in a human donor with classical Hodgkin lymphoma. Here the CDR3 DNA reads TGTGCCAGCAGACCGACGACAGGGATCTATGGCTACACCTTC. Translating gives CASRPTTGIYGYTF.